This is a list of T cell receptor beta chains from one sample in a study of T cell responses to AZD1222 COVID-19 vaccine. Libraries were prepared by immunoSEQ multiplex PCR; TCRdb keeps only in-frame clonotypes and omits some of them. The repertoire holds about 78,000 clones, 70% to 85% seen once, with 2.9% in the top ten. The sample in question was peripheral blood, obtained on day 0 of AZD1222 vaccination. These receptors came from an adult in good health. CDR3s include the opening cysteine and the closing phenylalanine or tryptophan. D genes are given only for firm matches.

length	V	D	J	CDR3
16	TRBV9	TRBD1	TRBJ2-3	CASSATGGYSTDTQYF
14	TRBV5-6	.	TRBJ2-4	CASSLGRAKNIQYF
15	TRBV5-1	TRBD1	TRBJ1-2	CASSPGGSFNYGYTF
15	TRBV4-3	.	TRBJ1-6	CASSQDTGYNSPLHF
16	TRBV5-6	TRBD1	TRBJ1-1	CASSPQGGRWNTEAFF
16	TRBV7-2	TRBD2	TRBJ2-2	CASSRDSGKSGGELFF
19	TRBV4-3	.	TRBJ1-4	CASSQVLLLFEGVNEKLFF
17	TRBV5-1	.	TRBJ2-7	CASSSGDLGRALYEQYF
17	TRBV7-9	TRBD2	TRBJ2-1	CASAPGTSGSAGFEQFF
12	TRBV6-1	.	TRBJ1-4	CASRGYNEKLFF
14	TRBV3-1/TRBV3-2	.	TRBJ1-5	CASSLGLMGQPQHF
14	TRBV10-2	TRBD2	TRBJ2-1	CASSARLADFEQFF
16	TRBV19	TRBD1	TRBJ1-3	CASSAAGTGVGNTIYF
15	TRBV11-2	.	TRBJ2-3	CASSLTGPHPDTQYF
14	TRBV5-4	.	TRBJ2-7	CASSFNGDSREQYF
15	TRBV7-2	.	TRBJ2-2	CASNTQGANTGELFF
14	TRBV4-3	.	TRBJ1-5	CASSQEAYNQPQHF
13	TRBV18	.	TRBJ1-2	CASSPVGDYGYTF
18	TRBV12-2	.	TRBJ1-2	CLWGKAGRTLCANYGYTF
15	TRBV2	.	TRBJ1-5	CASSESLRSGQPQHF
14	TRBV18	.	TRBJ1-3	CASSPEQVGNTIYF
13	TRBV9	.	TRBJ2-1	CASSLWGDNEQFF
16	TRBV4-3	.	TRBJ2-7	CASSRDTSPKSYEQYF
14	TRBV7-2	.	TRBJ2-1	CASSLETGHNEQFF
14	TRBV11-3	.	TRBJ2-7	CASSLAPDSYEQYF
13	TRBV7-2	TRBD1	TRBJ1-2	CASSSWTGRGYTF
15	TRBV5-8	TRBD2	TRBJ2-1	CASRSGTSTYNEQFF
15	TRBV5-6	TRBD1	TRBJ1-2	CASSLERTGTDGYTF
11	TRBV29-1	.	TRBJ2-7	CSVEGSYEQYF
10	TRBV6-5	.	TRBJ1-3	CASRGDTIYF
15	TRBV4-1	TRBD2	TRBJ2-1	CASSPLTGGSQEQFF
13	TRBV15	.	TRBJ1-6	CATSRDGDSPLHF
14	TRBV19	TRBD2	TRBJ2-7	CASSTPGLYYEQYF
14	TRBV9	TRBD1	TRBJ1-2	CASSPEQGFYGYTF
13	TRBV19	.	TRBJ2-3	CASSIGITDTQYF
11	TRBV28	.	TRBJ1-1	CASSFASGTFF
12	TRBV30	.	TRBJ2-5	CAWSIQGETQYF
13	TRBV19	.	TRBJ1-5	CASSNRGNQPQHF
15	TRBV7-2	TRBD1	TRBJ1-5	CASSSQTGDNQPQHF
14	TRBV27	TRBD2	TRBJ2-7	CASSTSGASYEQYF
15	TRBV2	TRBD1	TRBJ1-1	CASSEPDRGRPGAFF
14	TRBV19	.	TRBJ1-2	CASIHIHRAGGYTF
15	TRBV6-2/TRBV6-3	.	TRBJ1-6	CASSLQAGYDSPLHF